This T cell receptor beta chain was identified in a study of T cell repertoires in cytomegalovirus infection. TCRdb reprocessed the reads via MiXCR and lists one record per CDR3 protein. The repertoire holds about 920,000 distinct CDR3 sequences, with under 40% as singletons. The germline CDR1 and CDR2 sequences are MNHEY and SMNVEV (reference sequence). CDR3 length equals 14 residues. J gave up 4 bases and V 5 bases, and 5 bases lay outside the gene matches. Turning to this clonotype: Its antigen is not known.

Sequences were derived from cultured CD8+ T cells from PBMCs, sampled from culture after CMV antigen stimulation. The clonotype was recovered from a human donor in good health (CMV status not recorded). Some clones in this sample may be carry-over from other donors' samples. V gene TRBV27 combines with J gene TRBJ1-1; TRBD1 matches 9 bases. CDR3 amino acids: CASSTGTGFTEAFF. Here the CDR3 DNA reads TGTGCCAGCAGTACCGGGACAGGGTTCACTGAAGCTTTCTTT.